This passage covers 8 T cell receptor beta chains from one sample sequenced in a study of blood T cell repertoires in COVID-19. Assay used: immunoSEQ multiplex PCR; TCRdb lists only in-frame clones, some missing. The sample lists 160,000 or so clones; 85% to 90% were seen once. The sequenced sample consisted of peripheral blood. These receptors were collected from a woman aged 40 to 50 with acute or convalescent COVID-19.

This chain connects TRBV14 to TRBJ2-7; D possibly corresponds to TRBD1 (5 bases). Germline V CDR1 and CDR2: SGHDN, FVKESK. The CDR3 extends over 16 amino acids. Trimming removed 3 bases at V and 0 bases at J, with 15 bases between. The chain's CDR3 is CASSQGQLSFSYEQYF. CDR3 coding DNA: TGTGCCAGCAGCCAGGGGCAGCTATCTTTCTCCTACGAGCAGTACTTC.

J is TRBJ2-1 and V is TRBV7-8, with a tentative D call TRBD2 (6 bases). Deletions cut 2 bases from V and 8 bases from J, with 13 bases between. CDR1 SGHVS and CDR2 FQNEAQ come from the germline V gene. The CDR3 is 14 residues long. Here the CDR3 reads CASSLSRTTDEQFF. DNA of the CDR3: TGTGCCAGCAGCTTATCCCGGACTACGGATGAGCAGTTCTTC.

This clone was seen a handful of times. In nucleotides, the CDR3 is TGTGCCAGCAGCCCCGGAGGGCTAGCGGGACGCAATGAGCAGTTCTTC. Translation gives CASSPGGLAGRNEQFF. This chain connects TRBV7-3 to TRBJ2-1; 9 bases align to TRBD2. Germline trimming cut 5 bases from V and 6 bases from J; bases unmatched to any gene: 11. Germline V gives CDR1 SGHTA, CDR2 FQGTGA. The CDR3 contains 16 residues.

The gene calls are TRBV7-6 and TRBJ1-1; perhaps TRBD1 as D (6 bases). The CDR3 has 11 amino acids. Germline V lookup: CDR1 SGHVS, CDR2 FNYEAQ. V was pared by 5 bases and J by 8 bases, with 9 bases between. CDR3 sequence reads: CASSTGTEAFF. The CDR3 coding sequence is TGTGCCAGCAGCACCGGGACAGAAGCTTTCTTT.

This clone was seen just once. V gene TRBV10-3 combines with J gene TRBJ1-2; D unclear. CDR3 length: 10 residues. The germline CDR1 and CDR2 sequences are ENHRY and SYGVKD. Trimming shortened V by 8 bases and J by 1 base, and 2 bases separated the two germline ends. This chain's CDR3 is CAIYNYGYTF. CDR3 nucleotide sequence: TGTGCCATCTATAACTATGGCTACACCTTC.

This clone was counted a single time. This chain links TRBV29-1 with TRBJ2-3; a weak D match, TRBD1 (6 bases). Germline V lookup: CDR1 SQVTM, CDR2 ANQGSEA. V was clipped by 7 bases and J by 6 bases, with 20 bases between them. The CDR3 loop spans 14 amino acids. The CDR3 nucleotides are TGCAGCGGCCATCTACAGGGCCAACACGATACGCAGTATTTT. This codes for CSGHLQGQHDTQYF.

The chain has TRBV5-6 and TRBJ2-1; possibly TRBD1 for D (5 bases). V was pared by 2 bases and J by 0 bases, with 18 bases between. CDR1 is SGHDT, CDR2 YYEEEE, per germline. The CDR3 sequence is 18 residues long. In DNA, the CDR3 is TGTGCCAGCAGCTTCGACAGCTCTTCCTTGAGCTCCTACAATGAGCAGTTCTTC. Residues: CASSFDSSSLSSYNEQFF.

The chain employs TRBV2 and TRBJ2-3; 7 bases map to TRBD2. The junction had 4 bases not matched to a gene; V was cut back by 4 bases and J by 3 bases. Germline V CDR1 and CDR2: SNHLY, FYNNEI. The CDR3 is made up of 14 amino acids. CDR3 residues: CASSVRGRTDTQYF. The CDR3, as DNA: TGTGCCAGCAGTGTGCGGGGGAGGACAGATACGCAGTATTTT.